The 24 T cell receptor beta chains given below trace back to one sample, sequenced in a study of CD8 T cells in ankylosing spondylitis. TCRdb processed the 5' RACE reads anew with MiXCR; each CDR3 protein has one entry. The sample carries over 150,000 distinct CDR3 sequences, approximately 18% recorded once. Input material: blood, either unsorted or a sorted T cell fraction (not recorded which). All receptors derive from a male donor aged 10-30 years with ankylosing spondylitis or in good health (not recorded which).

This clonotype was counted many times. The V and J genes are TRBV7-8 and TRBJ2-3, with D hard to call. Deletions cut 1 base from V and 0 bases from J, with 8 bases between. The CDR3 has 15 residues. Germline V CDR1 and CDR2: SGHVS, FQNEAQ. CDR3 loop: CASSLDGASTDTQYF. The CDR3 DNA reads as TGTGCCAGCAGCTTAGACGGCGCGAGCACAGATACGCAGTATTTT.

This clonotype was counted at least ten times. The chain recombines TRBV25-1 with TRBJ2-7, with 7 bases lining up with TRBD2. The ends lost 3 bases at V and 2 bases at J; junction bases unmatched: 7. This CDR3 comprises 15 residues. The germline V gene has CDR1 MGHDK and CDR2 SYGVNS. Here the CDR3 reads CASSEGASGTYEQYF. CDR3 nucleotides: TGTGCCAGCAGTGAGGGTGCTAGCGGAACCTACGAGCAGTACTTC.

Only one count was recorded for this clonotype. CDR3 loop: CASSLDDRAAFF. The CDR3 bases are TGCGCCAGCAGCTTGGATGACCGGGCAGCTTTCTTT. V gene TRBV5-1 combines with J gene TRBJ1-1; D uncertain. CDR1 is SGHRS, CDR2 YFSETQ, per germline. The CDR3 runs 12 residues. Trimming took off 0 bases at V and 10 bases at J, with 10 bases between the two ends.

There are a few counts of this clonotype. With a much larger clone just one base away, this may be a read error. The genes are TRBV20-1 and TRBJ1-5; 9 positions match TRBD1. Looked up from germline, CDR1 is DFQATT and CDR2 is SNEGSKA (reference sequence). Trimming removed 4 bases from V and 4 bases from J; junction bases left unmatched: 8. The CDR3 runs 15 residues. The CDR3 here is CSAISGTGLNQPQHF. CDR3 coding DNA: TGCAGTGCTATCAGTGGGACAGGGTTAAATCAGCCCCAGCATTTT.

This clonotype was detected only a few times. The J gene is TRBJ2-4, the V gene TRBV6-1, with D uncertain. V dropped 6 bases and J dropped 4 bases, with 13 bases sitting between them. Germline assignment: CDR1 MNHNS and CDR2 SASEGT. This CDR3 has 14 amino acids. The CDR3 is CASRATINKNIQYF. CDR3 nucleotides: TGTGCCAGCAGGGCGACCATCAATAAAAACATTCAGTACTTC.

This clonotype was detected only a few times. V usage is TRBV12-3 or TRBV12-4 and J usage is TRBJ2-7; 9 positions agree with TRBD1. The CDR3 sequence is 14 residues long. Losses at the gene ends were 4 bases for V and 5 bases for J; bases not matched to a gene: 6. CDR3 nucleotides: TGTGCCAGCAGTTCGAACAGGGGGCTCGACGAGCAGTACGTC. Amino acids: CASSSNRGLDEQYV.

This clonotype was seen repeatedly, ten times or more. This chain connects TRBV12-3 or TRBV12-4 to TRBJ2-1, with D uncertain. The CDR3 runs 14 residues. Deletions cut 7 bases from V and 7 bases from J, with 17 bases between. CDR3 sequence (DNA): TGTGCCAGCACCATGGGTGTCATGGGAAATGAGCAGTTCTTC. Its translation is CASTMGVMGNEQFF.

This clonotype was recorded many times. The CDR3 is CASSLSTTGAYEQYF. The CDR3 DNA reads as TGTGCCAGCAGTTTATCGACCACAGGCGCCTACGAGCAGTACTTC. The V and J genes are TRBV27 and TRBJ2-7; weak D call: TRBD1 (5 bases). The V end lost 0 bases, the J end lost 2 bases, and 11 bases lay between the germline ends. From germline, CDR1 is MNHEY and CDR2 SMNVEV (reference sequence). This CDR3 region has 15 residues.

This clonotype was observed many times. V is TRBV7-9 and J is TRBJ2-7; a possible D gene is TRBD1 (6 bases). CDR1 is SEHNR and CDR2 is FQNEAQ in the germline V gene (reference sequence). The CDR3 is 15 amino acids. V lost 2 bases, J lost 7 bases, and 18 bases lay in between. Written as DNA, the CDR3 is TGTGCCAGCAGCTTAACCCTACAGGGCGAGGAAGAGCAGTACTTC. Protein sequence: CASSLTLQGEEEQYF.

This clonotype was detected ten times or more. V usage is TRBV5-1 and J usage is TRBJ2-6; D might be TRBD2 (6 bases). Germline lookup yields CDR1 SGHRS and CDR2 YFSETQ. The CDR3 consists of 16 residues. V gave up 5 bases and J gave up 0 bases, with 12 bases separating them. In DNA form, the CDR3 reads TGCGCCAGCAGTAGCGGCCCCAGCTCTGGGGCCAACGTCCTGACTTTC. This encodes CASSSGPSSGANVLTF.

This clonotype was recorded at least ten times. The V gene is TRBV3-1, the J gene TRBJ1-2, with 8 nucleotides matching TRBD1. The CDR3 loop spans 13 amino acids. The J segment lost 7 bases and the V segment lost 4 bases, leaving 5 bases of the junction unmatched. The germline V gene has CDR1 LGHDT and CDR2 YNNKEL (reference sequence). CDR3 nucleotide sequence: TGTGCCAGCAGCCTCGGACAGGGCGGTGGCTACACCTTC. This sequence encodes CASSLGQGGGYTF.

The chain employs TRBV20-1 and TRBJ2-1; maybe TRBD2 (7 bases). This CDR3 spans 16 amino acids. Trimming pared 2 bases from V and 7 bases from J, leaving 21 bases between. The germline CDR1 and CDR2 sequences are DFQATT and SNEGSKA (reference sequence). The CDR3 reads CSARPPGAGAGNEQFF. The CDR3 DNA reads as TGCAGTGCTAGACCCCCGGGGGCGGGAGCGGGAAATGAGCAGTTCTTC.

This clonotype was counted many times. This chain links TRBV30 with TRBJ2-7, with a weak D call TRBD2 (6 bases). The germline gives CDR1 GTSNPN, CDR2 SVGIG (reference sequence). V lost 6 bases to trimming and J lost 3 bases, with 15 bases between them. The CDR3 runs 13 residues. For the CDR3, the DNA is TGTGCCTGCCGCTTGACTAGTATCTACGAGCAGTACTTC. Translation gives CACRLTSIYEQYF.

This clonotype was recorded at least ten times. The chain combines TRBV6-6 with TRBJ2-5; tentative D call: TRBD2 (5 bases). This CDR3 has 11 residues. The germline V gene has CDR1 MNHNY and CDR2 SVGAGI (reference sequence). V gave up 7 bases and J gave up 7 bases, with 10 bases separating them. The CDR3 protein is CASKGEGTQYF. As DNA, the CDR3 is TGTGCCAGCAAGGGAGAGGGGACCCAGTACTTC.

This clonotype was found many times. The chain has TRBV12-3 or TRBV12-4 and TRBJ1-4, with 7 bases identical to TRBD1. V lost 2 bases and J lost 7; bases outside the gene matches: 4. This CDR3 spans 14 amino acids. The CDR3 region has the DNA TGTGCCAGCAGTTTAAGGACAGGAGGTGAAAAACTGTTTTTT. It translates to CASSLRTGGEKLFF.

This clonotype was seen repeatedly, ten times or more. The chain recombines TRBV11-1 with TRBJ2-1; TRBD2 matches at 11 bases. The CDR3 sequence is 18 residues long. The germline V gene encodes CDR1 SGHAT and CDR2 FQDESV (reference sequence). Unmatched junction bases numbered 14, after V lost 3 bases and J lost 7 bases. CDR3 nucleotide sequence: TGTGCCAGCAGCTTGAGGGGGCGGGGACTAGCGGTTCATAATGAGCAGTTCTTC. Protein product: CASSLRGRGLAVHNEQFF.

This clonotype was observed at least ten times. The chain is built from TRBV12-3 or TRBV12-4 and TRBJ1-4, with 10 bases matching TRBD1. After removal of 5 bases from V and 6 bases from J, the junction contained 6 bases not matched to a gene. The CDR3 has 15 amino acids. CDR3 loop: CASSGTGTGDEKLFF. CDR3 coding DNA: TGTGCCAGCAGTGGTACCGGGACAGGGGATGAAAAACTGTTTTTT.

The V and J genes are TRBV29-1 and TRBJ1-1; D not resolved. Germline CDR1 is SQVTM and CDR2 is ANQGSEA. CDR3 length: 10 residues. Trimming left V 4 bases short and J 7 bases short, with 7 bases between. The CDR3 reads CSVGEVEAFF. The CDR3 DNA reads TGCAGCGTTGGGGAGGTTGAAGCTTTCTTT. Using reference TRBV29-1 and TRBJ1-1 for the parts outside the CDR3, the full variable domain is SAVISQKPSRDICQRGTSLTIQCQVDSQVTMMFWYRQQPGQSLTLIATANQGSEATYESGFVIDKFPISRPNLTFSTLTVSNMSPEDSSIYLCSVGEVEAFFGQGTRLTVV.

This clonotype was seen at least ten times. This chain connects TRBV3-1 to TRBJ2-7, with D maybe TRBD2 (5 bases). Between the trimmed V and J ends, which lost 0 bases and 6 bases, there was a span of 12 bases. CDR1 LGHDT and CDR2 YNNKEL come from the germline V gene (reference sequence). This CDR3 has 14 residues. The CDR3 sequence: CASSQELTSSEQYV. For the CDR3, the DNA is TGTGCCAGCAGCCAAGAATTAACTAGTTCCGAGCAGTACGTC.

This clonotype was seen only a few times. Here the CDR3 DNA reads TGTGCCAGCATCGTGGACAGGGCCTACAATGAGCAGTTCTTC. Protein: CASIVDRAYNEQFF. The gene calls are TRBV7-2 and TRBJ2-1; the match to TRBD1 covers 8 bases. V lost 7 bases, J lost 2 bases, and 4 bases stayed unmatched. Germline V gene sequence: CDR1 SGHTA, CDR2 FQGNSA. The CDR3 runs to 14 residues.

This clonotype was counted at least ten times. The chain recombines TRBV5-1 with TRBJ2-7, with 9 bases matching TRBD2. The junction had 11 bases not matched to a gene; V was cut back by 4 bases and J by 0 bases. The CDR3 has 17 amino acids. Germline-derived CDR1 and CDR2 are SGHRS and YFSETQ. DNA of the CDR3: TGCGCCAGCAGCGGGGGTCTAGCGGGATCGAGCTCCTACGAGCAGTACTTC. Its translation is CASSGGLAGSSSYEQYF.

This clonotype was picked up a small number of times. The DNA for the CDR3 is TGTGCCAGCAGCTTGTCGATAGCGCGCTCCTACGAGCAGTACTTC. This gives the protein CASSLSIARSYEQYF. The chain couples TRBV5-8 to TRBJ2-7; maybe TRBD2 (5 bases). Germline lookup yields CDR1 SGHTS and CDR2 YDEGEE. Trimming shortened V by 1 base and J by 0 bases, and 11 bases separated the two germline ends. The CDR3 has 15 amino acids.

This clonotype has a count of ten or more. The gene calls are TRBV7-3 and TRBJ2-3; the D is unclear. V lost 5 bases and J lost 4, with 10 bases in between. CDR3 length: 13 amino acids. Germline V lookup: CDR1 SGHTA, CDR2 FQGTGA. The CDR3 bases are TGTGCCAGCAGCCCCTTTCGGGCAGATACGCAGTATTTT. Its protein is CASSPFRADTQYF. The full variable domain, rest sourced from reference TRBV7-3 and TRBJ2-3, is GAGVSQTPSNKVTEKGKYVELRCDPISGHTALYWYRQSLGQGPEFLIYFQGTGAADDSGLPNDRFFAVRPEGSVSTLKIQRTERGDSAVYLCASSPFRADTQYFGPGTRLTVL.

There are many counts of this clonotype. The chain is built from TRBV6-2 or TRBV6-3 and TRBJ2-1, with TRBD2 matching over 9 bases. The CDR3 runs 14 residues. Germline CDR1 reads MNHEY; CDR2 reads SVGEGT. V shed 6 bases, J shed 7 bases, and the junction held 7 bases outside the gene matches. For the CDR3, the DNA is TGTGCCAGCAGCGCCGGGACTAGCCCAAATGAGCAGTTCTTC. It translates to CASSAGTSPNEQFF.